This T cell receptor (beta chain) was sequenced for a study of T-cell reconstitution after alpha-beta-depleted transplantation in children. Germline CDR1 reads SQVTM; CDR2 reads ANQGSEA. Trimming took 8 bases from V and 4 from J; bases not matched to a gene: 10. This CDR3 has 13 residues. This clonotype was detected ten times or more. Unique molecular identifiers featured in how the TCRbeta library was prepared. TCRdb re-called the PCR reads through MiXCR, storing one row per CDR3 protein. The data hold about 610,000 distinct CDR3 sequences, with about 10% observed a single time. The chain carries TRBV29-1 and TRBJ2-7; the match to TRBD1 covers 8 bases. The clonotype was recovered from a human donor who donated a stem cell graft to a child with acute myeloid leukemia. The starting material was PBMCs from the stem cell graft donor, obtained from the stem cell graft. CDR3 sequence: CSTWTGISYEQYF. CDR3 bases: TGCAGCACATGGACAGGGATTTCGTACGAGCAGTACTTC.